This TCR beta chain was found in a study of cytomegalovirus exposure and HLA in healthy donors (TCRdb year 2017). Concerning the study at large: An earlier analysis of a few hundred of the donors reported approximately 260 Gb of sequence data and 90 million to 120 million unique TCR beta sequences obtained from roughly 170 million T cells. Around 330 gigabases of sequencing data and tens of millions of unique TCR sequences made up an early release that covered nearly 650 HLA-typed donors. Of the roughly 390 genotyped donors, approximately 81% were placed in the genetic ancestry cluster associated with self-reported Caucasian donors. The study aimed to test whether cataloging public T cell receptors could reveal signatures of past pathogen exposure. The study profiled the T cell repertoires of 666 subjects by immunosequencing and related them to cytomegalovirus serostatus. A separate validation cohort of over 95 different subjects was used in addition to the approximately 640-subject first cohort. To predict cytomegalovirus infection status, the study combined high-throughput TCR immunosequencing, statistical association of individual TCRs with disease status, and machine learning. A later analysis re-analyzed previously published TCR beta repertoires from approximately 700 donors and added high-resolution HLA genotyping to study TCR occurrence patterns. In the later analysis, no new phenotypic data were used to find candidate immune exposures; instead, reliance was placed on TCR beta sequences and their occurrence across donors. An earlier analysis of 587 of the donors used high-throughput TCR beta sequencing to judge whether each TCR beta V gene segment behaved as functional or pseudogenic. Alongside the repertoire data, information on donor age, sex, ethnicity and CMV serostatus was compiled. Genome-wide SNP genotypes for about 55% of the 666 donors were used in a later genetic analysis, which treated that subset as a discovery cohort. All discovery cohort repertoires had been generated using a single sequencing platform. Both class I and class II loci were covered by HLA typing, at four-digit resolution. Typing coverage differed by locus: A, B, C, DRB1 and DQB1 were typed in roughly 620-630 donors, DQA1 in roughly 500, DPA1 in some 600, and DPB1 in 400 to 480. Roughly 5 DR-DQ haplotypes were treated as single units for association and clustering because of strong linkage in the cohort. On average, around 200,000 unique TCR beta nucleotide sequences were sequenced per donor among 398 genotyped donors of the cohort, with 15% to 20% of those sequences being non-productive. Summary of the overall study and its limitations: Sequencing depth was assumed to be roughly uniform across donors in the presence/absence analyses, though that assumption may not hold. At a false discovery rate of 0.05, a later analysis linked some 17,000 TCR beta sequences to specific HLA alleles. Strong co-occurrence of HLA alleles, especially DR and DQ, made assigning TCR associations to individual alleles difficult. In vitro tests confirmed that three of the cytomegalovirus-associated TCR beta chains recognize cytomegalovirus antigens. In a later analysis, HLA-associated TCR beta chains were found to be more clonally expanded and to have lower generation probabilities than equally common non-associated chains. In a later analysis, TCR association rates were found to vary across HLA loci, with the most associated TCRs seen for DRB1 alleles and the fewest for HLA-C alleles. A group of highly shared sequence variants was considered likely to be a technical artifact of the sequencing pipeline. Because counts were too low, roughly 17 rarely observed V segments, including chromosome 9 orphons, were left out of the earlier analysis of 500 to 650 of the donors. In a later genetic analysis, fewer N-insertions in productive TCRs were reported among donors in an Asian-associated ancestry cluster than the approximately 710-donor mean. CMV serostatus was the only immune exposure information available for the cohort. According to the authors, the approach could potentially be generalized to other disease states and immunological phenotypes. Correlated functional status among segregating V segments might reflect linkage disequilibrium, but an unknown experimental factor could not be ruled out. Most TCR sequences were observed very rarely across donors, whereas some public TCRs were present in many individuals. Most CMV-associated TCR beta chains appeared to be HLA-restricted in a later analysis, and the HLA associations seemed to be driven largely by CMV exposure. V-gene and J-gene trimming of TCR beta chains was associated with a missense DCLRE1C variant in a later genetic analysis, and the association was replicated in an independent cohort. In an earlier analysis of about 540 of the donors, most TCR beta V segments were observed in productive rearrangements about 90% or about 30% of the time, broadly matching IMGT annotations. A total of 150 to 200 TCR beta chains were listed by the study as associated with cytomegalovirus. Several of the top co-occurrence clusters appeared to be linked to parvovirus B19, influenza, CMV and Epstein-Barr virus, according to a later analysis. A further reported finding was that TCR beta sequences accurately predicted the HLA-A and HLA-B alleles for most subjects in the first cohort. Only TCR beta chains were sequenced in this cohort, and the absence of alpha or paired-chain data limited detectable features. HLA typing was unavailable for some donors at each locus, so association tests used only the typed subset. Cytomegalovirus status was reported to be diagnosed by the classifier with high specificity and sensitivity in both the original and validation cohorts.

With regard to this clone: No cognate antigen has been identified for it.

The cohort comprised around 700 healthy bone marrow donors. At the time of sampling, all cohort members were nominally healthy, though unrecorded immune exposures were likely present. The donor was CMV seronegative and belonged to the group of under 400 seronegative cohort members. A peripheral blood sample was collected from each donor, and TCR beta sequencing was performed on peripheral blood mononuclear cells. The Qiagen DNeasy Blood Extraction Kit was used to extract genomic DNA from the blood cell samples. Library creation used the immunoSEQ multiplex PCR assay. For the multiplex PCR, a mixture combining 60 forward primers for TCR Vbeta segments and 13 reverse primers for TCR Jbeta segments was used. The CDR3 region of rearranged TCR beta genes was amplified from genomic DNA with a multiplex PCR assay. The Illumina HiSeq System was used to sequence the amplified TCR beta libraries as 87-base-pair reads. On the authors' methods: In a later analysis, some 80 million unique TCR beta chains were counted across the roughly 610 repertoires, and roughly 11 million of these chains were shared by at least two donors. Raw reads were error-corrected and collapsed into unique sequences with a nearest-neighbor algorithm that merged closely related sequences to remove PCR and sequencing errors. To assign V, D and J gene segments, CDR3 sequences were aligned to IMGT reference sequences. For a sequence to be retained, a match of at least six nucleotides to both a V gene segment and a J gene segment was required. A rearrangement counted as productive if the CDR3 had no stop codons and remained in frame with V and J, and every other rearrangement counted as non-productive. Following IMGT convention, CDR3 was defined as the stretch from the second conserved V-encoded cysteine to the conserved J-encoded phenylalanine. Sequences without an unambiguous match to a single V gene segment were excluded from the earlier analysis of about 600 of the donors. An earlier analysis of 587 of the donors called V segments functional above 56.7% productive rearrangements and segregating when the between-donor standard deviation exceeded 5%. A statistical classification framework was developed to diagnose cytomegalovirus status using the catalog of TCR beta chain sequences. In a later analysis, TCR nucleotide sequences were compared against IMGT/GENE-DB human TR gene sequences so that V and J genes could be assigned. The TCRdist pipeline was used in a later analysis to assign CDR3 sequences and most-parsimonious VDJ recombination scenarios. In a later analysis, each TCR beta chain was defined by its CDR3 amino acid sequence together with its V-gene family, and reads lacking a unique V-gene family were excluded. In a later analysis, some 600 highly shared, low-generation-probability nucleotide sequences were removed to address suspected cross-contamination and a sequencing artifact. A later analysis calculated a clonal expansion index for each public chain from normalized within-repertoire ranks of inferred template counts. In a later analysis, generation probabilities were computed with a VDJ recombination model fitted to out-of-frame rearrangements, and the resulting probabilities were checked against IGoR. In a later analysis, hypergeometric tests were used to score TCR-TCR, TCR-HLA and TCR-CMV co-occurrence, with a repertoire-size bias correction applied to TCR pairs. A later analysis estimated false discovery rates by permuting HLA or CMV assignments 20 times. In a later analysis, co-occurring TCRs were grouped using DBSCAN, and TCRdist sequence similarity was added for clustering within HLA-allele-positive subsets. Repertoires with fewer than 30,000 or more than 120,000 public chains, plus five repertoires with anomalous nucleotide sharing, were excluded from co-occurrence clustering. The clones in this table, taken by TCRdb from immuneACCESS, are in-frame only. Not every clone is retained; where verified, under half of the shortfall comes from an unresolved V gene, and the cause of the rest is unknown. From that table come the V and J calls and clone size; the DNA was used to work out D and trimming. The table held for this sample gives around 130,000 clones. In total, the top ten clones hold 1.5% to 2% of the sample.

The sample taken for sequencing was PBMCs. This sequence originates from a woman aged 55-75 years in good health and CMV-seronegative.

The bases are TGTGCCAGCAGCCCGGGGGCAGCTAGCGGGAGTAACGATGAGCAGTTCTTC. The resulting protein is CASSPGAASGSNDEQFF. This receptor chain uses TRBV7-8 and TRBJ2-1; 10 junctional bases match TRBD2. The CDR3 contains 17 residues, cysteine and phenylalanine counted. Only CDR3 DNA remains: 51 bases, in frame from the first base. The germline V gene sets CDR1 to SGHVS and CDR2 to FQNEAQ. Trimming accounts for 5 bases at V and 8 bases at J, while the number of junction bases matched to no gene is 15.